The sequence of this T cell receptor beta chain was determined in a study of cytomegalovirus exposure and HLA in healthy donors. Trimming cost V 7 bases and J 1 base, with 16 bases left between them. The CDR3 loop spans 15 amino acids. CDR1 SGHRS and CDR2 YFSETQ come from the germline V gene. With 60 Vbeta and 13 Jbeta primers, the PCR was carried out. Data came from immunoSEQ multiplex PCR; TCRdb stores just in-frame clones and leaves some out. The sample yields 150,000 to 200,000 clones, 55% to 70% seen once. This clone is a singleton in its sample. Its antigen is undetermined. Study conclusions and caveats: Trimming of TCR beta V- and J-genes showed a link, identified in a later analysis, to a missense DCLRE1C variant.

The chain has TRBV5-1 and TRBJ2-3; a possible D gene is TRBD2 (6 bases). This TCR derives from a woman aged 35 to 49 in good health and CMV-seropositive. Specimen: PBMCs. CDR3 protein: CASGSSGERTDTQYF. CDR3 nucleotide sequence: TGCGCCAGCGGATCGTCGGGGGAGCGCACAGATACGCAGTATTTT. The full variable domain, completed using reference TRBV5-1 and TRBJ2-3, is KAGVTQTPRYLIKTRGQQVTLSCSPISGHRSVSWYQQTPGQGLQFLFEYFSETQRNKGNFPGRFSGRQFSNSRSEMNVSTLELGDSALYLCASGSSGERTDTQYFGPGTRLTVL.